This TCR beta chain emerged from a study of graft-versus-host responses after intestinal transplantation. Study-wide context: Isolated intestinal, liver-intestinal, or multivisceral transplants were what recipients had. Study results and limitations: Researchers found GvH clones in recipient marrow, and some showed up first in ileum or blood. Allografts carried high graft-versus-host to host-versus-graft clonal ratios in patients having graft-donor T cell macrochimerism.

Profiled with immunoSEQ multiplex PCR; TCRdb holds only in-frame clones, not every one. The sample lists about 17,000 clones; about two fifths were seen once. The CDR3 sequence is 13 residues long. Germline CDR1 reads SEHNR; CDR2 reads FQNEAQ (reference sequence). The authors plated some 200,000 CFSE-labeled responder cells with some 200,000 irradiated, violet-dye-labeled stimulator cells. Cell sorting after the reaction yielded proliferating CFSE-low CD3+CD4+ and CD3+CD8+ responders. In the case of this clone: One end of the junction varies from germline; a read error may be responsible.

The receptor comes from a human patient who received an intestinal transplant. The chain joins TRBV7-9 to TRBJ1-1; D gene uncertain. The specimen comprised alloreactive CD8+ T cells from a mixed lymphocyte reaction culture, sampled before intestinal transplant. The subset was: CFSE-low proliferating T cells sorted from roughly six-day pre-transplant mixed lymphocyte reaction (GvH or HvG direction). DNA of the CDR3: TGTTCCAGCAGCTTTGGGTGGCTCACTGAAGCTTTCTTT. Translated, it gives CSSSFGWLTEAFF.